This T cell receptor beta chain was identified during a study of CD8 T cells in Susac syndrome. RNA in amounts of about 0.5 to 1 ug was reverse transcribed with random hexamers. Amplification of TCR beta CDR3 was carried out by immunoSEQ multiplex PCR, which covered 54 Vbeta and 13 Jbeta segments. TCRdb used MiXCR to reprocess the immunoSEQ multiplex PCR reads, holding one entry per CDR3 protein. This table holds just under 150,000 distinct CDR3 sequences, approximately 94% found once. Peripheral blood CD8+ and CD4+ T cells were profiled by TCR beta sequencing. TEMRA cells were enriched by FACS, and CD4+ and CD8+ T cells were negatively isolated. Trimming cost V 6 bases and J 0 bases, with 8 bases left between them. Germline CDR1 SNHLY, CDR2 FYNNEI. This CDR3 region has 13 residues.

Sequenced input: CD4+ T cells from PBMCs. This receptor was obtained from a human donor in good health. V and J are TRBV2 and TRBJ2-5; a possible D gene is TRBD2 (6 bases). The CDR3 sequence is CASRGDYQETQYF. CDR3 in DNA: TGTGCCAGCAGAGGGGACTACCAAGAGACCCAGTACTTC.